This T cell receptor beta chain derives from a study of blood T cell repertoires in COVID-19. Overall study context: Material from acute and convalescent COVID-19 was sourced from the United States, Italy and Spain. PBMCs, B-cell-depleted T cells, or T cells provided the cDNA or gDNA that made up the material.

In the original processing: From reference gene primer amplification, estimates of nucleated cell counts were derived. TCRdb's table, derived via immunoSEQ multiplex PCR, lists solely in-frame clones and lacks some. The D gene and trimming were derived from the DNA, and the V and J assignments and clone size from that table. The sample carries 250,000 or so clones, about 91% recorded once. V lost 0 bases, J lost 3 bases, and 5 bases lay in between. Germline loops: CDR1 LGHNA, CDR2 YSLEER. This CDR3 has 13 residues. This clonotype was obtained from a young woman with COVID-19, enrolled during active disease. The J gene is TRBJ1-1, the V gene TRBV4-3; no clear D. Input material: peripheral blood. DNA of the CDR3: TGCGCCAGCAGCCAAGATCGGTACACTGAAGCTTTCTTT. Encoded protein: CASSQDRYTEAFF.